A single sample is the source of the 22 T cell receptor beta chains below, sequenced in a study of post-analysis software for immune sequencing data. Unique molecular identifiers were carried by the TCR beta cDNA libraries. TCRdb reanalysed the PCR reads using MiXCR and keeps one entry per CDR3 protein. The sample shows 350,000 to 500,000 distinct CDR3 sequences, 35% to 45% of them seen only once. Antigen specificity for these receptors is unknown. Findings and limits, study-wide: The five TRBV segments detected at higher frequency in patients than in controls included TRBV5-6, TRBV5-1 and TRBV20-1.

The material sequenced was blood. The receptors derive from a girl aged 2-10 years with multiple sclerosis.

This clonotype came up a few times. The chain employs TRBV29-1 and TRBJ2-5; D is unresolved. The germline V gene encodes CDR1 SQVTM and CDR2 ANQGSEA. Trimming left V 7 bases short and J 4 bases short, with 19 bases between. The CDR3 totals 14 residues. The CDR3 protein is CSAVGAKGLETQYF. The CDR3 DNA sequence: TGCAGCGCTGTAGGAGCTAAGGGCCTAGAGACCCAGTACTTC.

The CDR3 spells CASSVSTVAPSNYGYTF. In nucleotides, the CDR3 is TGCGCCAGCAGCGTTTCGACAGTGGCCCCTTCTAACTATGGCTACACCTTC. This chain connects TRBV5-1 to TRBJ1-2; maybe TRBD1 (5 bases). Looked up from germline, CDR1 is SGHRS and CDR2 is YFSETQ. CDR3 length: 17 residues. The V and J ends lost 4 bases and 0 bases respectively, with 19 bases between them.

This clonotype has a single count. V and J are TRBV18 and TRBJ1-1; D is uncertain. The CDR3 is 13 residues long. Looked up from germline, CDR1 is KGHSH and CDR2 is LQKENI. The V gene lost 3 bases and the J gene lost 3 bases, with 8 bases spanning the gap. This chain's CDR3 is CASSPFKDTEAFF. CDR3 nucleotide sequence: TGTGCCAGCTCACCTTTTAAGGACACTGAAGCTTTCTTT.

The chain uses TRBV5-1 and TRBJ2-1; 8 bases are shared with TRBD1. The J segment lost 5 bases and the V segment lost 5 bases, leaving 24 bases of the junction unmatched. This CDR3 is built from 20 residues. Germline V gene lookup returns CDR1 SGHRS and CDR2 YFSETQ. In DNA form, the CDR3 reads TGCGCCAGCAGTAACCCCGGGACAGGATTTTTAACGGGCCACCACAATGAGCAGTTCTTC. It translates to CASSNPGTGFLTGHHNEQFF.

The chain has TRBV12-3 or TRBV12-4 and TRBJ1-2; possible D gene TRBD1, 5 bases. The V gene lost 3 bases and the J gene lost 6 bases, with 14 bases spanning the gap. The length of the CDR3 is 14 residues. The CDR3 DNA sequence: TGTGCCAGCAGTTTCGGACACCGGAGGAATGGCTACACCTTC. Its protein is CASSFGHRRNGYTF.

The rearrangement joins TRBV6-6 to TRBJ1-5, with D perhaps matching TRBD1 (5 bases). The CDR3 runs to 15 residues. With 2 bases removed from V and 5 bases from J, the gap between germline ends came to 13 bases. Germline lookup yields CDR1 MNHNY and CDR2 SVGAGI (reference sequence). This chain's CDR3 is CASSYGAAQYQPQHF. In DNA, the CDR3 is TGTGCCAGCAGTTACGGGGCCGCGCAATATCAGCCCCAGCATTTT.

For the CDR3, the DNA is TGCGCCAGCACCAGGGGAATGACAGGGACTGAAGCTTTCTTT. Translating it yields CASTRGMTGTEAFF. V usage is TRBV5-1 and J usage is TRBJ1-1, with 7 bases matching TRBD1. Germline loops: CDR1 SGHRS, CDR2 YFSETQ. The CDR3 consists of 14 residues. V lost 6 bases and J lost 5; bases outside the gene matches: 10. Drawing the rest from reference TRBV5-1 and TRBJ1-1, the complete variable domain is KAGVTQTPRYLIKTRGQQVTLSCSPISGHRSVSWYQQTPGQGLQFLFEYFSETQRNKGNFPGRFSGRQFSNSRSEMNVSTLELGDSALYLCASTRGMTGTEAFFGQGTRLTVV.

This chain joins TRBV12-3 or TRBV12-4 and TRBJ1-1; TRBD1 is a possible D gene (6 bases). Trimming stripped 6 bases from V and 7 bases from J, with 18 bases between. The CDR3 runs to 14 residues. The CDR3 here is CASSPTGPPFEAFF. DNA of the CDR3: TGTGCCAGCAGCCCCACAGGGCCTCCCTTTGAAGCTTTCTTT.

This clonotype was counted only a few times. For the CDR3, the DNA is TGCAGTGCTAGAGATCTACAGGGAACCTACGAGCAGTACTTC. It encodes CSARDLQGTYEQYF. The chain couples TRBV20-1 to TRBJ2-7; D perhaps matches TRBD1 (6 bases). Per the germline V gene, CDR1 is DFQATT and CDR2 is SNEGSKA (reference sequence). The CDR3 is 14 residues long. Trimming pared 0 bases from V and 2 bases from J, leaving 11 bases between.

The rearrangement joins TRBV7-9 to TRBJ1-2; no definite D call. In germline, CDR1 is SEHNR, CDR2 FQNEAQ (reference sequence). This CDR3 spans 15 amino acids. V was clipped by 1 base and J by 1 base, with 10 bases between them. CDR3 in amino acids: CASSLGTKFNYGYTF. The CDR3 DNA sequence: TGTGCCAGCAGCTTAGGAACGAAGTTTAACTATGGCTACACCTTC.

This clonotype has only a few counts. The chain couples TRBV5-6 to TRBJ2-7, with D tentatively TRBD1 (7 bases). V lost 5 bases and J lost 4, with 19 bases in between. The CDR3 has 15 amino acids. Germline V gives CDR1 SGHDT, CDR2 YYEEEE. CDR3 DNA: TGTGCCAGCAGATCCGATATTGCGGGACAGTACGAGCAGTACTTC. Its protein is CASRSDIAGQYEQYF.

This clonotype showed up just a few times. J is TRBJ1-5 and V is TRBV4-1, with TRBD1 as a possible D gene (5 bases). This CDR3 region has 16 residues. Germline values: CDR1 MGHRA, CDR2 YSYEKL. V dropped 4 bases and J dropped 7 bases, with 20 bases sitting between them. The CDR3 coding sequence is TGCGCCAGCAGCCGCAAATCCCAGGGAAGGGACCAGCCCCAGCATTTT. Amino acid sequence: CASSRKSQGRDQPQHF.

As concerns this clonotype: At one boundary the junction diverges from the germline segment, which might be a read error. This chain links TRBV5-1 with TRBJ1-2; D uncertain. CDR3 length: 17 amino acids. Per the germline V gene, CDR1 is SGHRS and CDR2 is YFSETQ. CDR3 nucleotides: TGCGCCAGCAGCTCTCCCCGGGCTGACCTCAGCAACTATGGCGACACCTTC. Translated: CASSSPRADLSNYGDTF.

Ten or more counts support this clonotype. The chain joins TRBV15 to TRBJ2-4; TRBD1 matches 10 bases. Trimming took 0 bases from V and 5 from J; bases not matched to a gene: 19. Per the germline V gene, CDR1 is LNHNV and CDR2 is YYDKDF (reference sequence). There are 21 residues in the CDR3. CDR3 coding DNA: TGTGCCACCAGCAGAGATCGGTTAACGGGACAGGGGCCCAGGGGCCAAAACATTCAGTACTTC. Its protein product is CATSRDRLTGQGPRGQNIQYF.

This clonotype came up a few times. The chain carries TRBV6-5 and TRBJ2-1, with 8 bases that match TRBD2. Trimming removed 6 bases from V and 9 bases from J; junction bases left unmatched: 13. The germline V gene encodes CDR1 MNHEY and CDR2 SVGAGI. The CDR3 totals 15 residues. CDR3 sequence reads: CASRFSGDIAGEQFF. CDR3 nucleotides: TGTGCCAGCAGATTTAGCGGGGACATAGCCGGTGAGCAGTTCTTC.

This clonotype appeared once. This rearrangement joins TRBV15 to TRBJ1-5, with a tentative D call TRBD1 (5 bases). CDR3 size: 15 residues. The V gene lost 3 bases and the J gene lost 0 bases, with 9 bases spanning the gap. CDR1 is LNHNV and CDR2 is YYDKDF in the germline V gene (reference sequence). The CDR3 sequence is CATSRYGGSNQPQHF. In DNA form, the CDR3 reads TGTGCCACCAGCAGGTACGGGGGTAGCAATCAGCCCCAGCATTTT.

The rearrangement joins TRBV28 to TRBJ2-3, with TRBD2 matching 7 bases. There are 14 residues in the CDR3. From germline, CDR1 is MDHEN and CDR2 SYDVKM. V trimming: 11 bases; J trimming: 1 base; junction bases outside the gene matches: 9. CDR3 sequence (DNA): TGTGCCGGAGGAGCGGGAAGGGGCACAGATACGCAGTATTTT. It specifies CAGGAGRGTDTQYF.

The rearrangement joins TRBV6-6 to TRBJ2-5, with a tentative D call TRBD1 (5 bases). V was cut by 6 bases and J by 2 bases, with 13 bases left in between. Germline values: CDR1 MNHNY, CDR2 SVGAGI (reference sequence). The CDR3 has 14 residues. CDR3 nucleotide sequence: TGTGCCAGCAGGAGAAGGGGCAGGCAAGAGACCCAGTACTTC. This gives the protein CASRRRGRQETQYF.

This clonotype was found a few times. The chain couples TRBV12-3 or TRBV12-4 to TRBJ1-2; D gene ambiguous. This CDR3 is built from 12 residues. Trimming removed 6 bases from V and 5 bases from J, with 10 bases in between. The DNA of the CDR3 is TGTGCCAGCAGCCCTGAATATTATGGCTACACCTTC. This sequence encodes CASSPEYYGYTF.

V and J are TRBV4-3 and TRBJ2-1, with TRBD2 identical over 11 bases. The ends lost 1 base at V and 5 bases at J; junction bases unmatched: 7. This CDR3 spans 17 amino acids. Germline V CDR1 and CDR2: LGHNA, YSLEER. The CDR3, as DNA: TGCGCCAGCAGCCAAGCCCTGGGACTAGCGGCGAACAATGAGCAGTTCTTC. This codes for CASSQALGLAANNEQFF.

The rearrangement links TRBV5-1 to TRBJ2-7; D might be TRBD1 or TRBD2, each matching 5 bases. The CDR3 is 13 amino acids. V lost 5 bases and J 1 base, leaving 10 bases between the germline ends. The germline CDR1 and CDR2 sequences are SGHRS and YFSETQ. CDR3: CASSYGASYEQYF. Here the CDR3 DNA reads TGCGCCAGCAGTTACGGGGCTTCCTACGAGCAGTACTTC.

This clonotype was counted only a few times. The chain employs TRBV9 and TRBJ2-3, with 12 bases aligning to TRBD2. The CDR3 spans 18 residues. Germline values: CDR1 SGDLS, CDR2 YYNGEE. V shed 0 bases, J shed 4 bases, and the junction held 9 bases outside the gene matches. CDR3 DNA sequence: TGTGCCAGCAGCGTAGGGACTAGCGGGGCTGGAATAGCAGATACGCAGTATTTT. Its translation is CASSVGTSGAGIADTQYF.